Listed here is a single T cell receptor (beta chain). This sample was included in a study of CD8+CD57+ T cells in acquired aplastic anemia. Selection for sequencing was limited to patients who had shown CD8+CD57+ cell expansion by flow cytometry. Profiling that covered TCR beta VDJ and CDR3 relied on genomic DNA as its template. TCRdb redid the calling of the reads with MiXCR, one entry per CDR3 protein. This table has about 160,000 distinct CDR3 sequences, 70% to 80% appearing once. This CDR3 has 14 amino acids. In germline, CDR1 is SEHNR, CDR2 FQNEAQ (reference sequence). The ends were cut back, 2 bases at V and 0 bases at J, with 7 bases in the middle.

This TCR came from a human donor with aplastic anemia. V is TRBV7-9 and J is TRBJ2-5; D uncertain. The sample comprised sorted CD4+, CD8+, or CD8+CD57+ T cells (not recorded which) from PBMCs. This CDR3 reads CASSLQEYQETQYF. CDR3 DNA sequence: TGTGCCAGCAGCTTACAGGAGTACCAAGAGACCCAGTACTTC.